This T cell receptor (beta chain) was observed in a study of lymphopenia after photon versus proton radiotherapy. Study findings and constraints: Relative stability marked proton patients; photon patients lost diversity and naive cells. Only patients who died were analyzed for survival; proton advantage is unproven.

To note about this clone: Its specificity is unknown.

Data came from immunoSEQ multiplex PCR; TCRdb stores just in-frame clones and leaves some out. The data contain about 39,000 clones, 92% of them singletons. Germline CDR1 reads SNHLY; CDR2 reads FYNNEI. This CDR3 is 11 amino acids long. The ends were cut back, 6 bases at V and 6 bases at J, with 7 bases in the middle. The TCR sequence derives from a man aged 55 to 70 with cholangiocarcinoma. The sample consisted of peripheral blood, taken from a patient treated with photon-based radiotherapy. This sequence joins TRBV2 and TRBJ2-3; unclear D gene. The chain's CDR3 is CASRSGDTQYF. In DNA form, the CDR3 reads TGTGCCAGCAGGTCTGGGGATACGCAGTATTTT. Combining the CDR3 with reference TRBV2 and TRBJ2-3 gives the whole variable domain EPEVTQTPSHQVTQMGQEVILRCVPISNHLYFYWYRQILGQKVEFLVSFYNNEISEKSEIFDDQFSVERPDGSNFTLKIRSTKLEDSAMYFCASRSGDTQYFGPGTRLTVL.